This T cell receptor beta chain was sequenced during a study of T-cell reconstitution after alpha-beta-depleted transplantation in children. Study-wide results and caveats: One year post-transplant, T-cell counts and diversity were largely derived from T cells produced anew.

CDR3 length equals 13 residues. Trimming shortened V by 0 bases and J by 6 bases, and 11 bases separated the two germline ends. Germline lookup yields CDR1 SQVTM and CDR2 ANQGSEA. Preparing the TCRbeta library involved the use of unique molecular identifiers. TCRdb passed the PCR reads through MiXCR, listing each CDR3 protein once. Of 580,000 or so distinct CDR3 sequences detected, roughly 24% appear once; the ten largest clones hold 11% to 15%. About this clonotype itself: Its specificity is not known.

The sequencing here drew on PBMCs, mostly from graft donor cells, taken 360 days after TCRalphabeta/CD19-depleted stem cell transplant. This sequence was found in a boy under two years old who had a stem cell transplant for acute myeloid leukemia, so the T cells may come from the graft donor. The chain carries TRBV29-1 and TRBJ1-1; weak D call: TRBD1 (5 bases). CDR3 loop: CSVEDIRGAEAFF. The DNA of the CDR3 is TGCAGCGTTGAAGATATAAGGGGCGCTGAAGCTTTCTTT.